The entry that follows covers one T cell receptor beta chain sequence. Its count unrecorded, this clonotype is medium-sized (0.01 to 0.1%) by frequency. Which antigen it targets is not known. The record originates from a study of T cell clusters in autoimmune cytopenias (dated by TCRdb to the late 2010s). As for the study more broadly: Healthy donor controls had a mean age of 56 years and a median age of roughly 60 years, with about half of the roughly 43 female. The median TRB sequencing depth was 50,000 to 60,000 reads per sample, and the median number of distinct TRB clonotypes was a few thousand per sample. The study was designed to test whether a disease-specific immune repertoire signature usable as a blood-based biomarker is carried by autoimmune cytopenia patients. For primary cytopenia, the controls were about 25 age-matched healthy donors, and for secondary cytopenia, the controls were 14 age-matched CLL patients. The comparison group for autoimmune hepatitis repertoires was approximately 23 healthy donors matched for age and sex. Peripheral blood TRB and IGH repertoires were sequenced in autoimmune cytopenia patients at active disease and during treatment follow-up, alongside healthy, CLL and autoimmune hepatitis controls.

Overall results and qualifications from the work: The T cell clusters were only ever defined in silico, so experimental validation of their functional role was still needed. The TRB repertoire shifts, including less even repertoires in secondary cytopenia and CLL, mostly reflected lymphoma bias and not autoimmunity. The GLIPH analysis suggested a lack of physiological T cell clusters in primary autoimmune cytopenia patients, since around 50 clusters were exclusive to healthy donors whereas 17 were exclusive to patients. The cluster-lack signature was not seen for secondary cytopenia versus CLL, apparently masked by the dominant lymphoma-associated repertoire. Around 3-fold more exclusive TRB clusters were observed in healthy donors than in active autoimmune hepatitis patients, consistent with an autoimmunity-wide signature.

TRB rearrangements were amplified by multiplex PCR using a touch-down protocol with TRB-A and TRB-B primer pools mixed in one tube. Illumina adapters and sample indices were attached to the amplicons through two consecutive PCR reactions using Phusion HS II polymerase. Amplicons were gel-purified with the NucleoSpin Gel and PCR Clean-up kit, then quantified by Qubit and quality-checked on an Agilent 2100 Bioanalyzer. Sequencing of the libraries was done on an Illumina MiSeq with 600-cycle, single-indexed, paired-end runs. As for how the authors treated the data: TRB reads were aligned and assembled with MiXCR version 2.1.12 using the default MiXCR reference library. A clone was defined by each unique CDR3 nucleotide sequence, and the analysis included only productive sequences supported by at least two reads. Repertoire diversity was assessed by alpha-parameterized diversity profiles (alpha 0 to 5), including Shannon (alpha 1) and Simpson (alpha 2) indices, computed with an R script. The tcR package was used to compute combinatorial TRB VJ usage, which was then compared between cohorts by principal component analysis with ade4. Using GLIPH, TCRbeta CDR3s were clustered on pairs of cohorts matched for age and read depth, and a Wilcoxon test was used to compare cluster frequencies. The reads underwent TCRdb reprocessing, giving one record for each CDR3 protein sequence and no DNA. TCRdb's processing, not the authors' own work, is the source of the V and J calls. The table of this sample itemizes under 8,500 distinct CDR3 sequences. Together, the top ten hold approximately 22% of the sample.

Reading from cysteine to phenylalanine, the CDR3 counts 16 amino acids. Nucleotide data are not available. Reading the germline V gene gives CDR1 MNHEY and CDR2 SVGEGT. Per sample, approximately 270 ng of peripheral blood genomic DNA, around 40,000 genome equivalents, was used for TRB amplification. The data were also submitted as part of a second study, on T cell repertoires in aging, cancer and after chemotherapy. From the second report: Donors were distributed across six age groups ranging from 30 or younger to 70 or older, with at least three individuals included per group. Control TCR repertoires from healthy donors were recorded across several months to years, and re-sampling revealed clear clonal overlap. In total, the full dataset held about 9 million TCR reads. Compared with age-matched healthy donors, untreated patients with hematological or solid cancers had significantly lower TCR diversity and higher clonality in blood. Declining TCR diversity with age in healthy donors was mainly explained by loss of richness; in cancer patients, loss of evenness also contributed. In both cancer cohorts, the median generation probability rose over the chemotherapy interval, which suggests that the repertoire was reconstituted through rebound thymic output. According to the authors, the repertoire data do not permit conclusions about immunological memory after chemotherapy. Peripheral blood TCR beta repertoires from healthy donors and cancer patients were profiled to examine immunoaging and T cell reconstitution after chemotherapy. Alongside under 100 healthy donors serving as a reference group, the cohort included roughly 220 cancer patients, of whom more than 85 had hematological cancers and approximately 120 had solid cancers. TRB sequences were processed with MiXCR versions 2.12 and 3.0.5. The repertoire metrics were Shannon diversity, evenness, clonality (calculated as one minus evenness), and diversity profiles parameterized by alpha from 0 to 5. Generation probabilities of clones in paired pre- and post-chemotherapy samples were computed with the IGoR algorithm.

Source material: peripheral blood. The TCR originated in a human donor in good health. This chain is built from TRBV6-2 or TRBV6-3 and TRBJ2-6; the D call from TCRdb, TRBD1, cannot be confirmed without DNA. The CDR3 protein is CASTKGQFSGANVLTF.